The 8 T cell receptor beta chains presented below share a single source sample, sequenced in a study of blood T cell repertoires in COVID-19 (dated by TCRdb to about 2020). Libraries came from the immunoSEQ multiplex PCR assay. Imported from immuneACCESS, the table was reduced by TCRdb to in-frame sequences with V and J called. These copies leave out some clones; in studies compared against another copy, an unresolved V gene accounts for under half, and the cause of the remainder is not known. This sample is represented by around 130,000 clones; approximately 77% of them were singletons. The ten largest make up approximately 7.9% of the sample. The specimen sequenced was peripheral blood. The receptors here all came from a human donor in a cohort sampled during active COVID-19.

V is TRBV12-3 or TRBV12-4 and J is TRBJ2-7; 9 bases match TRBD1. V lost 7 bases and J lost 2; bases outside the gene matches: 3. This CDR3 is built from 13 residues. For the CDR3, the DNA is TGTGCCAGCAACAGGGGGCCCCCCTACGAGCAGTACTTC. This sequence encodes CASNRGPPYEQYF.

This clone showed up just once. The J gene is TRBJ1-2, the V gene TRBV4-2; 9 nucleotides agree with TRBD1. Trimming removed 0 bases from V and 4 bases from J; junction bases left unmatched: 9. The length of the CDR3 is 17 residues. Germline V gene data show CDR1 as LGHNA and CDR2 as YNFKEQ. The CDR3: CASSQDHFGQGTYGYTF. The DNA for the CDR3 is TGTGCCAGCAGCCAAGATCATTTCGGACAGGGGACCTATGGCTACACCTTC.

The rearrangement joins TRBV5-5 to TRBJ1-4; D remains unclear. V gave up 0 bases and J gave up 8 bases, with 11 bases separating them. Germline V gene lookup returns CDR1 SGHKS and CDR2 YYEKEE (reference sequence). The CDR3 spans 14 residues. The CDR3 loop reads CASSLAGRVEKLFF. The CDR3 DNA reads TGTGCCAGCAGCTTGGCCGGCCGGGTGGAAAAACTGTTTTTT.

The V call is TRBV28, the J call TRBJ2-7; perhaps TRBD2 as D (6 bases). The germline CDR1 and CDR2 sequences are MDHEN and SYDVKM. V was shortened by 5 bases and J by 7 bases, with 21 bases between the two germline ends. This CDR3 is 15 amino acids long. CDR3 in amino acids: CASSLTGTKSGEQYF. The CDR3 DNA reads TGTGCCAGCAGTCTAACTGGCACCAAAAGCGGGGAGCAGTACTTC.

V gene TRBV6-6 combines with J gene TRBJ2-5; 14 bases align to TRBD2. The CDR3 contains 16 residues. Germline-derived CDR1 and CDR2 are MNHNY and SVGAGI (reference sequence). V lost 6 bases to trimming and J lost 2 bases; unmatched junction nucleotides: 5. CDR3 bases: TGTGCCAGCAGCATGGGACTAGCGGGGGAACAAGAGACCCAGTACTTC. Its translation: CASSMGLAGEQETQYF.

The chain joins TRBV30 to TRBJ1-3; D unclear. With 8 bases removed from V and 4 bases from J, the gap between germline ends came to 12 bases. This CDR3 spans 12 amino acids. Germline CDR1 GTSNPN, CDR2 SVGIG (reference sequence). The CDR3 here is CALQRSGNTIYF. The DNA of the CDR3 is TGTGCCCTTCAGCGGAGCGGAAACACCATATATTTT.

The chain links TRBV7-6 to TRBJ2-7, with 8 bases aligning to TRBD2. Germline CDR1 and CDR2: SGHVS and FNYEAQ. J was trimmed by 2 bases and V by 5 bases; bases with no gene match: 11. The CDR3 spans 16 residues. The CDR3 region is CASSPRGSGTTYEQYF. The CDR3 region has the DNA TGTGCCAGCAGCCCCCGGGGTAGCGGGACGACCTACGAGCAGTACTTC.

This clone was counted only a few times. Here the CDR3 reads CASAELRAQHF. As DNA, the CDR3 is TGTGCCAGCGCCGAACTAAGAGCCCAGCATTTT. The chain links TRBV2 to TRBJ1-5; D gene ambiguous. Germline CDR1 and CDR2: SNHLY and FYNNEI. Trimming pared 8 bases from V and 11 bases from J, leaving 13 bases between. The CDR3 is 11 amino acids. The full variable domain, in which reference TRBV2 and TRBJ1-5 provide the parts outside the CDR3, is EPEVTQTPSHQVTQMGQEVILRCVPISNHLYFYWYRQILGQKVEFLVSFYNNEISEKSEIFDDQFSVERPDGSNFTLKIRSTKLEDSAMYFCASAELRAQHFGDGTRLSIL.